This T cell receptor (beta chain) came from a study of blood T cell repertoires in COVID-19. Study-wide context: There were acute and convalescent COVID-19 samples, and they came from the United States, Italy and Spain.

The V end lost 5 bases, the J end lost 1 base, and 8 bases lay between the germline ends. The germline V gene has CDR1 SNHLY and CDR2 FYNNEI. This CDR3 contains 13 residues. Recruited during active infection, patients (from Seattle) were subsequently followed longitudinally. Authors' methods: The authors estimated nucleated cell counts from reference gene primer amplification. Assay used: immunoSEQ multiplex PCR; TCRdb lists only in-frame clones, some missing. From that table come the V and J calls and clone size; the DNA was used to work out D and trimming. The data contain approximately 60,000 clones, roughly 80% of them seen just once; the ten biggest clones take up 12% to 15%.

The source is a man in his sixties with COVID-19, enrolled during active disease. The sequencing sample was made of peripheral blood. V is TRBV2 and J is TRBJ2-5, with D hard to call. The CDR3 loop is CASSFHFQETQYF. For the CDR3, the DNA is TGTGCCAGCAGTTTCCACTTCCAAGAGACCCAGTACTTC.